Included here is one TCR beta chain sequence, with context. Its specificity is not known. The CDR3 spans 13 residues. The ends were cut back, 8 bases at V and 5 bases at J, with 15 bases in the middle. The germline V gene encodes CDR1 MNHEY and CDR2 SVGEGT. One entry per CDR3 protein, called by TCRdb with MiXCR from the RT-PCR reads. The repertoire includes 590,000 or so distinct CDR3 sequences, 13% to 15% of them detected once, and roughly 7.6% sits in the top ten. The data belong to a study of response to subunit inactivated influenza vaccine. Study-wide results and caveats: Authors suggested each seasonal influenza vaccination recruits few new T cells.

This chain uses TRBV6-2 or TRBV6-3 with TRBJ1-1, with TRBD1 as a possible D gene (5 bases). The specimen was PBMCs from blood, collected about 14 days before vaccination. This receptor was obtained from a man in his fifties or sixties who received an inactivated influenza vaccine. CDR3 nucleotides: TGTGCCAGCTGTGCCCAGGGTGGTACTGAAGCTTTCTTT. This sequence encodes CASCAQGGTEAFF.